This T cell receptor (beta chain) originates from a study of cytomegalovirus exposure and HLA in healthy donors. 13 Jbeta primers and 60 Vbeta primers were used for the PCR. Clones were sequenced by immunoSEQ multiplex PCR, and TCRdb holds only the in-frame ones, with some missing. The top ten hold 1.5% to 2% of the sample, which has about 200,000 clones, approximately 79% seen once. V dropped 0 bases and J dropped 7 bases, with 9 bases sitting between them. The V gene's germline CDR1 is SEHNR and CDR2 FQNEAQ (reference sequence). The length of the CDR3 is 13 residues. The sequence derives from a man aged 45-65 years in good health and CMV-seronegative. The chain links TRBV7-9 to TRBJ1-2; D might be TRBD1 (6 bases). The sample was PBMCs. The CDR3 sequence: CASSLAGAIGYTF. CDR3 coding DNA: TGTGCCAGCAGCTTAGCGGGGGCAATTGGCTACACCTTC.